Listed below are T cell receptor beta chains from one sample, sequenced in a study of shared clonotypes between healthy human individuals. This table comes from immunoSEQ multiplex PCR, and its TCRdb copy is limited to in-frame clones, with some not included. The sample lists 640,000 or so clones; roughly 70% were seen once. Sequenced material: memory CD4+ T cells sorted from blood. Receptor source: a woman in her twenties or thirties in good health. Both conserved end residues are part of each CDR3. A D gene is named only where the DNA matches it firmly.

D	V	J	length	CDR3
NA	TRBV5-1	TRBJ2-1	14	CASRRETAYNEQFF
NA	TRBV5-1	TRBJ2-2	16	CASSLSQGVNTGELFF
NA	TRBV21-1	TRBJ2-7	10	CARIHYEQYF
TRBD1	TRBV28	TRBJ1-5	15	CASSPTGGLGQPQHF
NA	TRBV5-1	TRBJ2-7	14	CASSEGTEAGEQYF
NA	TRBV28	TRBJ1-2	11	CASKGYYGYTF
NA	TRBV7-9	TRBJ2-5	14	CASSYGLDPGEQYF
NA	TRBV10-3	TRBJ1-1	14	CASRAVAGNTEAFF
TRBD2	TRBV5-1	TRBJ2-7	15	CASRGTSGFSYEQYF
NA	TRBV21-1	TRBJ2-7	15	CASLTRDRVLYEQYF
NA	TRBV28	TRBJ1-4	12	CASSRVHEKLFF
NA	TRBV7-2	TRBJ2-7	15	CASSPWGESSYEQYF
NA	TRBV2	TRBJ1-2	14	CASSERGANYGYTF
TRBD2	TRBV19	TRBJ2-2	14	CAAQREGGTGELFF